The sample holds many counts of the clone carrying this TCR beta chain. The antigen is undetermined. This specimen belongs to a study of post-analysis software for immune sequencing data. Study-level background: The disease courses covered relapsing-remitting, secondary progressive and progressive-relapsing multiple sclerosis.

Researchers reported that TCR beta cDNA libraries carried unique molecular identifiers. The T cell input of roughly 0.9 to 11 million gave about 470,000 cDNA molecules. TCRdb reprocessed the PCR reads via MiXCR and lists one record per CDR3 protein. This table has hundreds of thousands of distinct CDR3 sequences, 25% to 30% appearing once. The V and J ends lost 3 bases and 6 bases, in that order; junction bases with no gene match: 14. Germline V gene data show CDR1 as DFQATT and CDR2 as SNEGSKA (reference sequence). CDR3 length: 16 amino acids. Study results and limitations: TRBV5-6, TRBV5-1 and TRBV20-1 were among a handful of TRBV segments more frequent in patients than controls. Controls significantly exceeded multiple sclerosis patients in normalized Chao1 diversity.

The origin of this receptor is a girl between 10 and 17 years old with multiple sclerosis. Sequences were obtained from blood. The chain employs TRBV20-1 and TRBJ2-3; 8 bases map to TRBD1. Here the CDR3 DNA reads TGCAGTGCTAGCCATCGTGGCAGGGGGCCGGAGGATACGCAGTATTTT. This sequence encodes CSASHRGRGPEDTQYF.